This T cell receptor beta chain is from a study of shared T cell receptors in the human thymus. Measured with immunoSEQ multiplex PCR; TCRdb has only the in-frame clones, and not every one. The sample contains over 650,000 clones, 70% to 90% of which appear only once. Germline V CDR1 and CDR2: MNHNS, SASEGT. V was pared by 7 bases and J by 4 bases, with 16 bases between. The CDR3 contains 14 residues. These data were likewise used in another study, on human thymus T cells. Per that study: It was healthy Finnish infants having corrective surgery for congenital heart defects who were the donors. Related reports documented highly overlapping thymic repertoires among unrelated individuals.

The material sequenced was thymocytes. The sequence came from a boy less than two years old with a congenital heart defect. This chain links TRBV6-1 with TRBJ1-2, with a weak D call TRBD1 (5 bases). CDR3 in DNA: TGTGCCAGCAAACCCTCAGGGTTCGGCTATGGCTACACCTTC. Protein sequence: CASKPSGFGYGYTF.